This T cell receptor (beta chain) was recorded in a study of technical replicates of blood from a handful of donors. TCRdb's table, derived via immunoSEQ multiplex PCR, lists solely in-frame clones and lacks some. This sample has 68,000 or so clones, with roughly nine tenths found just once. The germline V gene encodes CDR1 MNHNS and CDR2 SASEGT. Trimming took 8 bases from V and 0 from J; bases not matched to a gene: 4. The CDR3 extends over 14 amino acids. This rearrangement joins TRBV6-1 to TRBJ2-7; 10 bases match TRBD2. The clonotype comes from a human donor in good health. Material for sequencing was T cells isolated from PBMCs. CDR3 amino acids: CASRTSGPSYEQYF. The DNA of the CDR3 is TGTGCCAGCCGGACTAGCGGCCCCTCCTACGAGCAGTACTTC.